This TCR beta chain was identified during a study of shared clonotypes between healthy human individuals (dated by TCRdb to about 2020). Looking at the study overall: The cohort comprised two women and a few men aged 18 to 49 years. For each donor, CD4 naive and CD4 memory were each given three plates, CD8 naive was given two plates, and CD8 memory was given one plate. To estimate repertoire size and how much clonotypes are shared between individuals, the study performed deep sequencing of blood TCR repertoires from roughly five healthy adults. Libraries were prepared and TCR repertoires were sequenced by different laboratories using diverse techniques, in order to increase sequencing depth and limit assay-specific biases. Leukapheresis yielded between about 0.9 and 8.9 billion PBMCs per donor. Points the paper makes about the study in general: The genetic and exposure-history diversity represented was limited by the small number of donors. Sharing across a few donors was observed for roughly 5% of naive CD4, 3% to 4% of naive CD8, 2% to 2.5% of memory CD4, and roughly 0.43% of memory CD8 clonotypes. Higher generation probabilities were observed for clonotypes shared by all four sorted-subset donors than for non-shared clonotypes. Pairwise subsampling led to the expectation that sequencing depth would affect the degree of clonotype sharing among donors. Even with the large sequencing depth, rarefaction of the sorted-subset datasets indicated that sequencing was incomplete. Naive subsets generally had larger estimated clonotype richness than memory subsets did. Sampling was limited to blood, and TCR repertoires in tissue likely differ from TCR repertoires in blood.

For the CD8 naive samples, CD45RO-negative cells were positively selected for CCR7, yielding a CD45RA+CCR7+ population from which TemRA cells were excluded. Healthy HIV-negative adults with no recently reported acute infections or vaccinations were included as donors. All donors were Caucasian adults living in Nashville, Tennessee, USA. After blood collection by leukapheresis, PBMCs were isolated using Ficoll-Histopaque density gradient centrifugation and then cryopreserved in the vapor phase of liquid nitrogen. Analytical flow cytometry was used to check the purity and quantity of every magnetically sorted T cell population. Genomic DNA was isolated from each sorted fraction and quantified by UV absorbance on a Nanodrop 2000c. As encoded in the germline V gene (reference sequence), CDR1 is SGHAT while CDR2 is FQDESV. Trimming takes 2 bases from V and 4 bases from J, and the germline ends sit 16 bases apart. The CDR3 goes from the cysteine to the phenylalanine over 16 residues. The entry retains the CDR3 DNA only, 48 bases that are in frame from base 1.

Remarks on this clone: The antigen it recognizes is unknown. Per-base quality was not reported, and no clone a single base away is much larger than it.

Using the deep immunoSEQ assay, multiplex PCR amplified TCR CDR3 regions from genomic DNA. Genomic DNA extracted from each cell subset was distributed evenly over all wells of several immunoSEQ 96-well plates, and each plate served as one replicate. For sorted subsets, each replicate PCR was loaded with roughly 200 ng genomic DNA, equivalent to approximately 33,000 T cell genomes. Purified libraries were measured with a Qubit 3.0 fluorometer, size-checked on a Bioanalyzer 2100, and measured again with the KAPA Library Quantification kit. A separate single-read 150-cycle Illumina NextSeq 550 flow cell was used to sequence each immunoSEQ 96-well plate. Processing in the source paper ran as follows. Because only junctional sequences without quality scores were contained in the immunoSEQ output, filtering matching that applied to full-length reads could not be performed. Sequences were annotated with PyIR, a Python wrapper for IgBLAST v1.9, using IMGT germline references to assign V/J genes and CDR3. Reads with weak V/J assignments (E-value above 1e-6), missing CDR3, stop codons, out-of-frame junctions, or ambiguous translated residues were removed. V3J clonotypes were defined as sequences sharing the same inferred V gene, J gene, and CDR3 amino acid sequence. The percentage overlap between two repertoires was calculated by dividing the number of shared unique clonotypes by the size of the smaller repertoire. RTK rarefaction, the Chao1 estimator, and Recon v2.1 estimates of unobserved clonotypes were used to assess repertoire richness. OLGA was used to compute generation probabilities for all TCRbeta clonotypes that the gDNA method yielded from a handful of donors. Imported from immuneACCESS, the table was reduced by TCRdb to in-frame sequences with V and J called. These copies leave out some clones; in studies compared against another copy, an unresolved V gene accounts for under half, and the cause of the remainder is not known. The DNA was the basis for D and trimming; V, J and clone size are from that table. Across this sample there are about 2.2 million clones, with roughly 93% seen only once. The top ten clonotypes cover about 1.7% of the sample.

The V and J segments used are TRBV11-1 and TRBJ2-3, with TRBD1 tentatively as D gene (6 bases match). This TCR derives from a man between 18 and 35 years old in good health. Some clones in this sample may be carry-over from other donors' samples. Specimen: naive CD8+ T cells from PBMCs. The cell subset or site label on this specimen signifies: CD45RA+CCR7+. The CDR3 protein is CASSLSGGAPSDTQYF. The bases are TGTGCCAGCAGCTTATCTGGGGGCGCCCCCTCAGATACGCAGTATTTT. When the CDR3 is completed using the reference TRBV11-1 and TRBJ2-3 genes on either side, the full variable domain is EAEVAQSPRYKITEKSQAVAFWCDPISGHATLYWYRQILGQGPELLVQFQDESVVDDSQLPKDRFSAERLKGVDSTLKIQPAELGDSAMYLCASSLSGGAPSDTQYFGPGTRLTVL.